The 12 T cell receptor beta chains reported below all come from one sample, sequenced in a study of cytomegalovirus exposure and HLA in healthy donors. Primers included in the PCR were 60 Vbeta and 13 Jbeta primers. TCRdb keeps only in-frame clones here, not all; method: immunoSEQ multiplex PCR. The table records approximately 170,000 clones, over 70% of them present only once. The sequencing input was PBMCs. The receptors were sampled from a boy aged 2 to 9 in good health and CMV-seronegative.

Only a few counts were recorded for this clone. V and J are TRBV12-5 and TRBJ2-5, with 13 positions matching TRBD2. The J call could be wrong; TRBJ2-7 is a better fit for the DNA end. The CDR3 sequence is 14 residues long. CDR1 and CDR2 from the germline V gene are LGHNT and FRNRAP. CDR3 amino acids: CASGLGLAGYEQYF. The CDR3 DNA reads TGTGCTAGTGGTCTGGGACTAGCGGGATACGAGCAGTACTTC.

The V call is TRBV6-6, the J call TRBJ1-4, with no clear D. CDR1 MNHNY and CDR2 SVGAGI come from the germline V gene (reference sequence). Trimming shortened V by 6 bases and J by 4 bases, and 15 bases separated the two germline ends. The CDR3 contains 15 residues. The CDR3 sequence: CASSEDGGLNEKLFF. CDR3 DNA sequence: TGTGCCAGCAGCGAAGACGGAGGCCTTAATGAAAAACTGTTTTTT.

The chain couples TRBV19 to TRBJ2-4; 8 bases are shared with TRBD1. Germline assignment: CDR1 LNHDA and CDR2 SQIVND (reference sequence). The CDR3 is 15 residues long. Trimming removed 5 bases from V and 9 bases from J; junction bases left unmatched: 12. For the CDR3, the DNA is TGTGCCAGTAGTGAAAAAACAGGGGGAAGGGGCATTCAGTACTTC. Translating gives CASSEKTGGRGIQYF.

The chain joins TRBV14 to TRBJ2-7; maybe TRBD2 (5 bases). Trimming shortened V by 4 bases and J by 3 bases, and 16 bases separated the two germline ends. The germline V gene has CDR1 SGHDN and CDR2 FVKESK. CDR3 length equals 15 residues. The CDR3 region is CASSRGNGVGYEQYF. In DNA form, the CDR3 reads TGTGCCAGCAGCCGTGGCAACGGGGTAGGCTACGAGCAGTACTTC.

This sequence joins TRBV5-1 and TRBJ2-1; no definite D call. V was clipped by 4 bases and J by 4 bases, with 15 bases between them. The CDR3 is 15 residues long. CDR1 SGHRS and CDR2 YFSETQ come from the germline V gene. The CDR3 region is CASSLQSSDYNEQFF. DNA for the CDR3: TGCGCCAGCAGCCTACAATCCAGCGATTACAATGAGCAGTTCTTC.

This clone has a single count. The J gene is TRBJ1-5, the V gene TRBV7-9; D gene unclear. The germline CDR1 and CDR2 sequences are SEHNR and FQNEAQ (reference sequence). This CDR3 has 16 residues. The germline V and J ends were trimmed by 1 base and 0 bases, with 10 bases remaining between them. CDR3 nucleotides: TGTGCCAGCAGCTTAGTATTGGCGGATAGCAATCAGCCCCAGCATTTT. The encoded protein is CASSLVLADSNQPQHF. Together with reference TRBV7-9 and TRBJ1-5, the CDR3 gives the full variable domain: DTGVSQNPRHKITKRGQNVTFRCDPISEHNRLYWYRQTLGQGPEFLTYFQNEAQLEKSRLLSDRFSAERPKGSFSTLEIQRTEQGDSAMYLCASSLVLADSNQPQHFGDGTRLSIL.

The chain couples TRBV19 to TRBJ1-2; no reliable D call. The CDR3 has 15 residues. Per germline, CDR1 LNHDA and CDR2 SQIVND (reference sequence). Between the trimmed V and J ends, which lost 6 bases and 8 bases, there was a span of 22 bases. The CDR3 nucleotides are TGTGCCAGTAGCACCTTGGTGATTAGCTCGGAAGGCTACACCTTC. This translates into CASSTLVISSEGYTF.

This clone showed up just a few times. The chain links TRBV7-8 to TRBJ2-7, with 14 bases aligning to TRBD2. V lost 5 bases to trimming and J lost 7 bases; unmatched junction nucleotides: 7. The germline CDR1 and CDR2 sequences are SGHVS and FQNEAQ. This CDR3 comprises 15 residues. The CDR3 DNA reads TGTGCCAGCAGCCGCAGACTAGCGGGAGGGGAAGAGCAGTACTTC. As protein: CASSRRLAGGEEQYF.

The chain couples TRBV5-4 to TRBJ2-1; 12 bases are shared with TRBD2. This CDR3 has 15 residues. CDR1 is SGHNT, CDR2 YYREEE, per germline (reference sequence). The V gene end was trimmed by 4 bases and the J gene end by 7 bases; junction bases not matched to a gene: 6. The CDR3 DNA reads as TGTGCCAGCAGCCCGACTAGCGGGGGCAATAATGAGCAGTTCTTC. Translated, it gives CASSPTSGGNNEQFF.

The gene calls are TRBV5-1 and TRBJ1-5; possible D gene TRBD1, 5 bases. This CDR3 contains 14 residues. Germline CDR1 reads SGHRS; CDR2 reads YFSETQ. V shed 2 bases and J shed 2 bases, with 8 bases lying between them. CDR3 region: CASSLGVGNQPQHF. CDR3 nucleotide sequence: TGCGCCAGCAGCTTAGGGGTGGGCAATCAGCCCCAGCATTTT.

This chain uses TRBV19 with TRBJ1-6; D might be TRBD1 (5 bases). With 6 bases removed from V and 9 bases from J, the gap between germline ends came to 12 bases. The germline V gene encodes CDR1 LNHDA and CDR2 SQIVND (reference sequence). The CDR3 covers 13 residues. The CDR3 spells CASSETEASPLHF. The CDR3 DNA is TGTGCCAGTAGCGAGACAGAAGCTTCACCCCTCCACTTT.

V and J are TRBV29-1 and TRBJ2-1; D is uncertain. Trimming removed 0 bases from V and 8 bases from J, with 5 bases in between. CDR1 is SQVTM and CDR2 is ANQGSEA in the germline V gene. The CDR3 length is 11 residues. CDR3 coding DNA: TGCAGCGTTGAAGATCTCCATGAGCAGTTCTTC. This gives the protein CSVEDLHEQFF.